This TCR beta chain derives from a study of regulatory T cells in long-lasting Graves disease. Study information: Positivity for TSH receptor antibodies plus over 5 years of antithyroid drugs meant persistent Graves' disease.

Construction of TCR beta libraries relied on iRepertoire HTBI primers and on Arm-PCR targeting CDR3 regions. Study processing details: In the combined samples, under 80 TRBV and 14 to 15 TRBJ segments were identified. TCRdb reprocessed the multiplex PCR reads with MiXCR, giving one entry per CDR3 protein. For this entry, the V and J calls and clone size follow TCRdb and not the study's own pipeline. The table lists about 470,000 distinct CDR3 sequences, 20% to 25% of them singletons. The time point here: persistent/refractory GD, antithyroid drugs over 5 years with positive TRAb. Generation of the TCR library employed RNA extracted from PBMCs. From germline, CDR1 is SGHAT and CDR2 FQNNGV. The CDR3 is made up of 13 amino acids. The germline V and J ends were trimmed by 6 bases and 6 bases, with 13 bases remaining between them. Study observations and caveats: Persistent Graves' patients showed a TCR diversity that was lower than that of newly diagnosed ones.

On this clonotype itself: The antigen is undetermined.

This specimen consisted of peripheral blood mononuclear cells (PBMCs), obtained when the disease was refractory, from a patient treated with antithyroid drugs. The TCR originated in a female donor with Graves disease. The chain joins TRBV11-2 to TRBJ2-3; no definite D call. The CDR3 here is CASRLTRTDTQYF. CDR3 nucleotides: TGTGCCAGCAGGCTCACCCGGACGGATACGCAGTATTTT.